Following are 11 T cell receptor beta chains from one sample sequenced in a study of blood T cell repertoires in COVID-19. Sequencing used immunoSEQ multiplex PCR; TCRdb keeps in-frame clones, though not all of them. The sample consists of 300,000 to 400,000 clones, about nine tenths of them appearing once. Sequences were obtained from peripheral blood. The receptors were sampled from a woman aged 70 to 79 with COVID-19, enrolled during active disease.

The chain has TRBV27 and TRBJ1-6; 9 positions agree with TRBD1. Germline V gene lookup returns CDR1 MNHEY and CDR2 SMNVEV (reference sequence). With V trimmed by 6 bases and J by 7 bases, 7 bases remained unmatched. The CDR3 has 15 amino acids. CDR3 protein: CASRRTGDLNSPLHF. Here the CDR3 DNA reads TGTGCCAGCAGACGGACAGGGGATTTAAATTCACCCCTCCACTTT.

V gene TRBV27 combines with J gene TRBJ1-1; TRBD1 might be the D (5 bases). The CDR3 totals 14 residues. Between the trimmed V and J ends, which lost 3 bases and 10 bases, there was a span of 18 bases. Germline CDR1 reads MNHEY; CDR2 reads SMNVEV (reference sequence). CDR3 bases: TGTGCCAGCAGTTTGTCCCCGCGGGGGTCCCCAGCTTTCTTT. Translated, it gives CASSLSPRGSPAFF.

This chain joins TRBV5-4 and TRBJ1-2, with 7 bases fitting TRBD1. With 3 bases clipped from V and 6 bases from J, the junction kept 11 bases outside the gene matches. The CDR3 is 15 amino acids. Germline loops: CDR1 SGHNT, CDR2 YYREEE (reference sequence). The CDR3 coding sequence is TGTGCCAGCAGCTCCTACGACAGGGAAAAAGATGGCTACACCTTC. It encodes CASSSYDREKDGYTF.

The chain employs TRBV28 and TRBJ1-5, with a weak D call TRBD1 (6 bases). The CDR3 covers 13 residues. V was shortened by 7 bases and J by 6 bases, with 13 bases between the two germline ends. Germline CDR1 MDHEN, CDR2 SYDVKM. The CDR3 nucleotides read TGTGCCAGCAATACAGGGTTACGTCAGCCCCAGCATTTT. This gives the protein CASNTGLRQPQHF.

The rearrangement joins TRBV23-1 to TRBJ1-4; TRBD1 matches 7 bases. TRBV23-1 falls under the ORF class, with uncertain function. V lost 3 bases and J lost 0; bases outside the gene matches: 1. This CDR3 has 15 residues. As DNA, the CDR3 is TGCGCCAGCAGTCATGGGACAGCAACTAATGAAAAACTGTTTTTT. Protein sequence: CASSHGTATNEKLFF.

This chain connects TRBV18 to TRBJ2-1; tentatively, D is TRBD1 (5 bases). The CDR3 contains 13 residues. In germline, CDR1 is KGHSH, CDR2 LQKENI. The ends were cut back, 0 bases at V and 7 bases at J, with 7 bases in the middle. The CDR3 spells CASSPPTGNEQFF. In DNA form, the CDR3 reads TGTGCCAGCTCACCACCAACAGGAAATGAGCAGTTCTTC.

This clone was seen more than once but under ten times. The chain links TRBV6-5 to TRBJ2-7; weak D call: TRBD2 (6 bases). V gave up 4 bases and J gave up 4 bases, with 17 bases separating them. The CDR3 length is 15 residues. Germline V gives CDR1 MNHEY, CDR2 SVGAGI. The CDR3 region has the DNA TGTGCCAGCAGTTTGGCGGGACTGGGGTTTTACGAGCAGTACTTC. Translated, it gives CASSLAGLGFYEQYF.

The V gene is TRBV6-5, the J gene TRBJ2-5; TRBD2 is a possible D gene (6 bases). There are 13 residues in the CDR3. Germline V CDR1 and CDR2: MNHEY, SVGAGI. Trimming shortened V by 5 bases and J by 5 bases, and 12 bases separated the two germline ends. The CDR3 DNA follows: TGTGCCAGCAGTAGGACTACCGGGGAGACCCAGTACTTC. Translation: CASSRTTGETQYF.

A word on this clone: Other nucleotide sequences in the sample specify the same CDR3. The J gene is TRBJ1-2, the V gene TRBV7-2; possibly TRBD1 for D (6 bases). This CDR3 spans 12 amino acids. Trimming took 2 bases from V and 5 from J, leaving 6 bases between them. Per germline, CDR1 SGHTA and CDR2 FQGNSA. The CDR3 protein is CASSLRGYGYTF. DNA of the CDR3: TGTGCCAGCAGCTTAAGGGGGTATGGCTACACCTTC.

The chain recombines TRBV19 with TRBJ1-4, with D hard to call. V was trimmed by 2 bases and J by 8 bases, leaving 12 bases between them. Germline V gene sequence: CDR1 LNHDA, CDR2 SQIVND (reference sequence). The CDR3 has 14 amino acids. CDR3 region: CASSITAREEKLFF. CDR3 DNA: TGTGCCAGTAGTATAACGGCACGGGAGGAAAAACTGTTTTTT.

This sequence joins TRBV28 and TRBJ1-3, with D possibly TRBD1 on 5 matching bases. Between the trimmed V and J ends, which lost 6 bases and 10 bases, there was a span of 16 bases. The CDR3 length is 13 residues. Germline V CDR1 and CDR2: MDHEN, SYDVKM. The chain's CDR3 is CASRWGADSTIYF. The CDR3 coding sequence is TGTGCCAGCAGGTGGGGCGCCGATAGTACCATATATTTT.